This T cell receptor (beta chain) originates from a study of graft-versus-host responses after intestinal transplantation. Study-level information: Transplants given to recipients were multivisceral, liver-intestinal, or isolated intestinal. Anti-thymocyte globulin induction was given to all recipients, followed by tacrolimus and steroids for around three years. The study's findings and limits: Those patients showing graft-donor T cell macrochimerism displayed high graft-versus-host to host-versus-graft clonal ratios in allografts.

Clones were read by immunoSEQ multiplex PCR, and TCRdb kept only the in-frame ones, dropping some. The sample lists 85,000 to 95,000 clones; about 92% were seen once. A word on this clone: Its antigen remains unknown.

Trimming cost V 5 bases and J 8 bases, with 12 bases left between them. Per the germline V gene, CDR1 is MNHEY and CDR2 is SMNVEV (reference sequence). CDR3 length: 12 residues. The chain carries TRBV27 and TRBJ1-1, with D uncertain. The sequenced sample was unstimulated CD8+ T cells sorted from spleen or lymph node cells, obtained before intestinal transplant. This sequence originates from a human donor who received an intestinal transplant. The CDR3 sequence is CASSTGVGEAFF. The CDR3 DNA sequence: TGTGCCAGCAGTACCGGGGTTGGGGAAGCTTTCTTT.